Here is one T cell receptor beta chain with its context. What it binds is unknown. Libraries were prepared by immunoSEQ multiplex PCR; TCRdb keeps only in-frame clonotypes and omits some of them. The table lists about 45,000 clones, roughly 94% of them singletons, with approximately 11% in the top ten. The data derive from a study of OX40 agonist ivuxolimab in advanced cancers. Study overall: The study treated patients with ivuxolimab, an agonistic anti-OX40 (CD134) antibody. Intravenous ivuxolimab at 0.01 to 10 mg/kg was given to patients every 2 weeks.

Whole-study results and caveats: Antigen specificity of clonally expanded peripheral T cells was not established. Relative to CD4+ cells, CD8+ T cells on average had more expanded clones.

V lost 5 bases and J lost 7; bases outside the gene matches: 15. The CDR3 sequence is 17 residues long. Germline CDR1 and CDR2: PRHDT and FYEKMQ (reference sequence). The V gene is TRBV13, the J gene TRBJ2-1; 9 bases are a match to TRBD1. Sequenced here: CD4+ or CD8+ T cells sorted from blood, sampled in a trial of the OX40 agonist ivuxolimab. The receptor was derived from an adult with an advanced solid tumor such as melanoma, head and neck, liver or kidney cancer. Here the CDR3 DNA reads TGTGCCAGCAGCGCCAGCATCGGGACAGGGAAAGGGAATGAGCAGTTCTTC. This translates into CASSASIGTGKGNEQFF.